These 3 T cell receptor beta chains share one sample of origin, sequenced in a study of T cells expressing NK-cell markers. After re-calling the 5' RACE reads, TCRdb lists one entry per CDR3 protein, DNA absent. The sample totals 550,000 or so distinct CDR3 sequences; its top ten clones hold approximately 3.6%. Material for sequencing was blood T cells: a sorted CD56 or NKG2C T cell subset, CD4+ or CD8+ T cells, or bulk PBMC T cells (not recorded which). The receptors here all came from a man between 18 and 35 years old in good health.

The chain has TRBV9 and TRBJ2-6; TCRdb calls TRBD1, which cannot be checked without DNA. The CDR3 sequence is 18 residues long. From germline, CDR1 is SGDLS and CDR2 YYNGEE. CDR3 amino acids: CASSPRQGVLSGANVLTF.

The chain combines TRBV24-1 with TRBJ1-2; TCRdb's D call of TRBD1 is untestable without DNA. Germline CDR1 and CDR2: KGHDR and SFDVKD. This CDR3 spans 13 amino acids. The CDR3 here is CATRASGDYGYTF.

This chain joins TRBV12-1 and TRBJ2-1; TCRdb designates TRBD2, a call that cannot be tested without DNA. TRBV12-1 has pseudogene status. The CDR3 spans 16 residues. The CDR3 spells CASAPRAGAAMYEQFF.